The rows below give T cell receptor beta chains drawn from one sample of a study of control samples from healthy donors and cancer patients. The table came from immunoSEQ multiplex PCR; TCRdb's copy has only in-frame clones and leaves some out. Counted here are 65,000 to 100,000 clones, around 91% occurring once; the ten biggest clones make up under 20%. The sample consisted of blood. The receptors come from a man aged 50-60 years in good health. Both conserved end residues are trimmed from each CDR3.

TRBJ1-2,TRBV30,AFTQGMVLLYYGYT
TRBJ1-6,TRBV27,ASRAWGGNGSPLH
TRBJ1-2,TRBV6-5,ASRRGFLGYGYT
TRBJ1-5,TRBV6-4,ASSEGEGQPQH
TRBJ1-1,TRBV21-1,ASSATYFVPQPISEAF
TRBJ1-2,TRBV18,ASSPSLRQPSSFHGYT
TRBJ1-1,TRBV7-2,ASSFGGYTEAF
TRBJ2-7,TRBV7-9,ASGGQDYEQY
TRBJ1-3,TRBV19,ASSPGGGSTIY
TRBJ2-7,TRBV10-3,AISEPGQGILDEQY
TRBJ1-2,TRBV29-1,SVVSRAGGYT
TRBJ1-1,TRBV6-4,ASSDGAQAF
TRBJ1-1,TRBV29-1,SVKTVMNTEAF
TRBJ1-1,TRBV10-3,AISDASDTEAF
TRBJ2-3,TRBV6-2/TRBV6-3,ASSYSWTSGASRDTQY
TRBJ1-1,TRBV10-1,ASKGSEYTEAF
TRBJ2-5,TRBV25-1,ASSPPGPRKETQY
TRBJ2-1,TRBV3-1/TRBV3-2,ASSPRDTYNEQF
TRBJ2-5,TRBV7-2,ASSLGGLRGETQY
TRBJ2-3,TRBV10-1,ASSEWGARTDTQY
TRBJ1-4,TRBV5-1,ASSLAGKLF
TRBJ1-1,TRBV18,ASSPDQVLTEAF